This record concerns one T cell receptor (beta chain) sequence. The sample comes from a study of blood T cell repertoires in COVID-19. Study information: Samples came from the United States, Italy and Spain, spanning acute and convalescent COVID-19. From T cells, B-cell-depleted T cells, or PBMCs came the material, which was cDNA or gDNA.

The repertoire was sequenced with immunoSEQ multiplex PCR; TCRdb's copy has only in-frame clones and lacks some. The data show 40,000 to 60,000 clones, with more than 90% seen just once and about 3.8% held by the top ten. The V end was cut by 3 bases, the J end by 3 bases, with 8 bases between. The CDR3 consists of 13 residues. The source material was peripheral blood. The V gene is TRBV12-3 or TRBV12-4, the J gene TRBJ1-2, with D tentatively TRBD1 (6 bases). The clonotype was recovered from a human donor in a cohort sampled during active COVID-19. The CDR3 DNA sequence: TGTGCCAGCAGTTTGGACAGCGACTATGGCTACACCTTC. Residues: CASSLDSDYGYTF.